This T cell receptor beta chain was sequenced during a study of response to subunit inactivated influenza vaccine. Study-wide findings and caveats: Researchers suggested that each seasonal influenza vaccination recruits few new T cells.

TCRdb re-derived calls from the RT-PCR reads in MiXCR, one entry per CDR3 protein. The table includes about 480,000 distinct CDR3 sequences, 25% detected once. The sample holds many counts of this clonotype. Its specificity is not known. This CDR3 contains 12 residues. V lost 3 bases and J 9 bases, leaving 12 bases between the germline ends. Germline lookup yields CDR1 GTSNPN and CDR2 SVGIG (reference sequence). The clonotype originates from a man aged 45-65 years who received an inactivated influenza vaccine. The chain combines TRBV30 with TRBJ2-4; D gene ambiguous. Material: CD4+ T cells sorted from PBMCs, obtained more than 4 days after vaccination. The CDR3 spells CAWSPEWSIQYF. In nucleotides, the CDR3 is TGTGCCTGGAGCCCGGAGTGGAGCATTCAGTACTTC. Full variable domain (remainder filled in from reference TRBV30 and TRBJ2-4): SQTIHQWPATLVQPVGSPLSLECTVEGTSNPNLYWYRQAAGRGLQLLFYSVGIGQISSEVPQNLSASRPQDRQFILSSKKLLLSDSGFYLCAWSPEWSIQYFGAGTRLSVL.